This entry lists 22 T cell receptor beta chains sequenced from one sample in a study of T cells after yellow fever vaccination. TCRdb called the 5' RACE reads again in MiXCR, with one record for every CDR3 protein. The table includes hundreds of thousands of distinct CDR3 sequences, approximately 12% detected once. The material sequenced was PBMCs, taken on the day of the yellow fever booster vaccination. All receptors come from a young man who received the YFV17D yellow fever vaccine.

V is TRBV20-1 and J is TRBJ2-7; 8 positions match TRBD2. The J segment lost 0 bases and the V segment lost 3 bases, leaving 7 bases of the junction unmatched. CDR3 size: 15 residues. The germline CDR1 and CDR2 sequences are DFQATT and SNEGSKA (reference sequence). This chain's CDR3 is CSARMRGRSSYEQYF. The DNA of the CDR3 is TGCAGTGCTAGGATGCGCGGGAGGAGCTCCTACGAGCAGTACTTC.

At least ten counts were recorded for this clonotype. The chain joins TRBV25-1 to TRBJ1-3; D gene uncertain. Germline-derived CDR1 and CDR2 are MGHDK and SYGVNS. V was trimmed by 5 bases and J by 2 bases, leaving 7 bases between them. The CDR3 extends over 13 amino acids. Here the CDR3 reads CASSTTAGNTIYF. The CDR3 DNA reads TGTGCCAGCAGTACAACCGCTGGAAACACCATATATTTT.

Many counts were recorded for this clonotype. This chain uses TRBV18 with TRBJ2-2; the D call may be TRBD1 or TRBD2 (5 bases each). V was shortened by 3 bases and J by 4 bases, with 9 bases between the two germline ends. The CDR3 extends over 14 amino acids. Germline loops: CDR1 KGHSH, CDR2 LQKENI. CDR3 DNA: TGTGCCAGCTCACCTGGGACGGCCACCGGGGAGCTGTTTTTT. Translating gives CASSPGTATGELFF. Full variable domain (missing parts from reference TRBV18 and TRBJ2-2): NAGVMQNPRHLVRRRGQEARLRCSPMKGHSHVYWYRQLPEEGLKFMVYLQKENIIDESGMPKERFSAEFPKEGPSILRIQQVVRGDSAAYFCASSPGTATGELFFGEGSRLTVL.

This clonotype has at least ten counts. This chain joins TRBV6-5 and TRBJ2-7; a weak D match, TRBD1 (5 bases). Germline loops: CDR1 MNHEY, CDR2 SVGAGI. The length of the CDR3 is 14 residues. V lost 2 bases and J lost 0, with 8 bases in between. The CDR3 bases are TGTGCCAGCAGTTACCTCACAGGCTCCTACGAGCAGTACTTC. Protein product: CASSYLTGSYEQYF.

At least ten counts were recorded for this clonotype. This rearrangement joins TRBV18 to TRBJ2-5, with D maybe TRBD1 (6 bases). Trimming removed 3 bases from V and 4 bases from J, with 12 bases in between. Germline assignment: CDR1 KGHSH and CDR2 LQKENI. This CDR3 is 14 amino acids long. In DNA, the CDR3 is TGTGCCAGCTCACCTTTGACAGGCGGAGAGACCCAGTACTTC. The encoded protein is CASSPLTGGETQYF.

The table lists this clonotype with a few counts. The rearrangement uses TRBV6-1 and TRBJ2-2; D is perhaps TRBD1 (6 bases). Germline CDR1 reads MNHNS; CDR2 reads SASEGT. V lost 5 bases and J 4 bases, leaving 17 bases between the germline ends. This CDR3 has 16 residues. CDR3 DNA sequence: TGTGCCAGCAGTCGTGGGACACCGAGTGGCACCGGGGAGCTGTTTTTT. It translates to CASSRGTPSGTGELFF.

The V gene is TRBV2, the J gene TRBJ1-5; 8 bases are shared with TRBD1. J lost 4 bases, V lost 6 bases, and 8 bases had no gene match. Germline CDR1 reads SNHLY; CDR2 reads FYNNEI. The CDR3 sequence is 15 residues long. CDR3 region: CASSQGQGWNQPQHF. As DNA, the CDR3 is TGTGCCAGCAGCCAAGGACAGGGTTGGAATCAGCCCCAGCATTTT.

This clonotype showed up just a few times. The V call is TRBV25-1, the J call TRBJ2-3, with 7 bases matching TRBD1. With V trimmed by 4 bases and J by 6 bases, 7 bases remained unmatched. The CDR3 consists of 14 residues. The germline V gene encodes CDR1 MGHDK and CDR2 SYGVNS. The CDR3 bases are TGTGCCAGCAGTGCAAGGGGGCTGGTGGATACGCAGTATTTT. It specifies CASSARGLVDTQYF.

This chain links TRBV4-1 with TRBJ2-5; D is perhaps TRBD2 (6 bases). Trimming removed 1 base at V and 1 base at J, with 16 bases between. The CDR3 has 17 amino acids. The germline V gene has CDR1 MGHRA and CDR2 YSYEKL. Written as DNA, the CDR3 is TGCGCCAGCAGCCAAGGGGGAGGTTTGGGACTCCAAGAGACCCAGTACTTC. Translating it yields CASSQGGGLGLQETQYF.

A single count supports this clonotype. The chain couples TRBV29-1 to TRBJ2-5, with TRBD1 identical over 9 bases. The CDR3 length is 15 residues. Trimming cost V 6 bases and J 1 base; bases outside gene matches: 9. The germline CDR1 and CDR2 sequences are SQVTM and ANQGSEA. This CDR3 reads CSVLSPDRGQETQYF. The CDR3 DNA reads as TGCAGCGTCCTAAGCCCGGACAGGGGCCAAGAGACCCAGTACTTC.

The V call is TRBV24-1, the J call TRBJ2-2; no definite D call. CDR1 and CDR2 from the germline V gene are KGHDR and SFDVKD. The CDR3 has 12 residues. Trimming cost V 7 bases and J 6 bases, with 8 bases left between them. In DNA, the CDR3 is TGTGCCACCAGGGAAGCAGCCGGGGAGCTGTTTTTT. Amino acids: CATREAAGELFF.

This clonotype was detected a few times. The rearrangement uses TRBV11-2 and TRBJ2-3; 8 bases match TRBD2. The germline V gene encodes CDR1 SGHAT and CDR2 FQNNGV. The J segment lost 3 bases and the V segment lost 7 bases, leaving 12 bases of the junction unmatched. The CDR3 loop spans 16 amino acids. CDR3 protein: CASTPGGGRLTDTQYF. The CDR3 DNA follows: TGTGCCAGCACCCCCGGGGGGGGGAGGTTGACAGATACGCAGTATTTT.

The rearrangement uses TRBV7-9 and TRBJ2-5; TRBD2 matches 15 bases. The J segment lost 4 bases and the V segment lost 0 bases, leaving 3 bases of the junction unmatched. This CDR3 is built from 17 residues. Germline V gene sequence: CDR1 SEHNR, CDR2 FQNEAQ (reference sequence). The CDR3 DNA sequence: TGTGCCAGCAGCTTAGCGGGGACTAGCGGGAGGACAGAGACCCAGTACTTC. This codes for CASSLAGTSGRTETQYF.

The chain is built from TRBV19 and TRBJ2-3; tentative D call: TRBD2 (5 bases). There are 14 residues in the CDR3. Germline values: CDR1 LNHDA, CDR2 SQIVND (reference sequence). Trimming cost V 3 bases and J 2 bases, with 9 bases left between them. The CDR3 region has the DNA TGTGCCAGTAGTATGACTATACTCACAGATACGCAGTATTTT. Encoded protein: CASSMTILTDTQYF.

Only a few counts were recorded for this clonotype. V usage is TRBV10-2 and J usage is TRBJ2-3; D remains unclear. The CDR3 totals 14 residues. Trimming shortened V by 4 bases and J by 2 bases, and 10 bases separated the two germline ends. Germline V gene lookup returns CDR1 WSHSY and CDR2 SAAADI. The CDR3 DNA follows: TGCGCCAGCAGTGGATTTACATACACAGATACGCAGTATTTT. Translating it yields CASSGFTYTDTQYF.

This clonotype was detected ten times or more. The genes are TRBV7-2 and TRBJ2-3; TRBD1 matches 7 bases. There are 16 residues in the CDR3. Germline lookup yields CDR1 SGHTA and CDR2 FQGNSA. V was clipped by 5 bases and J by 1 base; unmatched bases: 9. CDR3 sequence: CASSRTGVKRTDTQYF. CDR3 nucleotide sequence: TGTGCCAGCAGCAGAACAGGGGTAAAGCGCACAGATACGCAGTATTTT.

V is TRBV6-1 and J is TRBJ2-1; 10 nucleotides align to TRBD1. Germline V gives CDR1 MNHNS, CDR2 SASEGT. V shed 8 bases and J 7 bases; nucleotides not matched to a gene: 8. The CDR3 totals 14 residues. DNA of the CDR3: TGTGCCAGCGAGAGGACAGGGGGAAAAAATGAGCAGTTCTTC. Its translation is CASERTGGKNEQFF.

CDR3 coding DNA: TGTGCCAGCAGCTTAGATCCCCCGGGGACTTCTTACGAGCAGTACTTC. Protein: CASSLDPPGTSYEQYF. The rearrangement links TRBV7-2 to TRBJ2-7, with D tentatively TRBD2 (6 bases). V lost 1 base, J lost 4 bases, and 17 bases lay in between. Looked up from germline, CDR1 is SGHTA and CDR2 is FQGNSA. The CDR3 covers 16 residues.

The chain recombines TRBV7-9 with TRBJ2-7, with 10 positions matching TRBD2. Germline V lookup: CDR1 SEHNR, CDR2 FQNEAQ (reference sequence). The ends lost 1 base at V and 5 bases at J; junction bases unmatched: 11. CDR3 length: 17 amino acids. The CDR3 sequence: CASSLGTSGTYWDEQYF. The CDR3 coding sequence is TGTGCCAGCAGCTTAGGAACTAGCGGGACCTACTGGGACGAGCAGTACTTC.

The rearrangement joins TRBV7-2 to TRBJ2-7, with D maybe TRBD1 (6 bases). The CDR3 length is 15 residues. Per germline, CDR1 SGHTA and CDR2 FQGNSA. V was cut by 2 bases and J by 4 bases, with 15 bases left in between. The CDR3 loop is CASSLWSGATYEQYF. Written as DNA, the CDR3 is TGTGCCAGCAGCTTATGGTCAGGGGCTACTTACGAGCAGTACTTC.

The V gene is TRBV7-2, the J gene TRBJ2-7; the D gene is possibly TRBD2 (5 bases). The germline CDR1 and CDR2 sequences are SGHTA and FQGNSA. V was trimmed by 5 bases and J by 6 bases, leaving 14 bases between them. This CDR3 has 13 residues. The CDR3 DNA reads as TGTGCCAGCAGCCCCGGGAACCCGGCCGAGCAGTACTTC. Translation: CASSPGNPAEQYF.

This clonotype was seen ten or more times. The chain recombines TRBV28 with TRBJ2-3; 9 positions match TRBD2. J gave up 2 bases and V 4 bases, and 4 bases lay outside the gene matches. This CDR3 has 15 residues. CDR1 and CDR2 (germline): MDHEN, SYDVKM. CDR3 bases: TGTGCCAGCAGTTCAGCGGGGGGACACACAGATACGCAGTATTTT. It translates to CASSSAGGHTDTQYF.